One sample yielded the 9 T cell receptor beta chains listed below, sequenced in a study of cytomegalovirus exposure and HLA in healthy donors. Primers included in the PCR were 60 Vbeta and 13 Jbeta primers. Sequenced by immunoSEQ multiplex PCR; TCRdb stores in-frame clones only, minus some. The repertoire has about 130,000 clones, roughly four fifths of them found once; the top ten carry approximately 1.7%. The sequenced sample consisted of PBMCs. These TCRs come from a woman aged 45-60 years in good health and CMV-seronegative.

This clone was observed a handful of times. This chain connects TRBV28 to TRBJ1-5, with 7 bases that match TRBD1. Germline values: CDR1 MDHEN, CDR2 SYDVKM. There are 15 residues in the CDR3. Trimming at V came to 3 bases and at J to 3 bases, leaving 5 bases not matched to a gene. The CDR3 sequence: CASSFPGGSNQPQHF. DNA of the CDR3: TGTGCCAGCAGTTTTCCAGGGGGTTCCAATCAGCCCCAGCATTTT.

The chain links TRBV27 to TRBJ2-2; D possibly corresponds to TRBD1 (5 bases). CDR1 is MNHEY, CDR2 SMNVEV, per germline (reference sequence). This CDR3 comprises 14 residues. Trimming pared 6 bases from V and 2 bases from J, leaving 10 bases between. The CDR3, as DNA: TGTGCCAGCAGCCGACAGACCAACACCGGGGAGCTGTTTTTT. Amino acid sequence: CASSRQTNTGELFF.

V is TRBV19 and J is TRBJ2-5; 8 positions agree with TRBD1. In germline, CDR1 is LNHDA, CDR2 SQIVND (reference sequence). The V segment lost 3 bases and the J segment 2 bases; nucleotides outside the gene matches: 2. The CDR3 covers 14 residues. The CDR3 sequence: CASSIGQGQETQYF. The CDR3 coding sequence is TGTGCCAGTAGTATTGGACAGGGACAAGAGACCCAGTACTTC.

The V call is TRBV4-1, the J call TRBJ2-7; D is possibly TRBD2 (6 bases). This CDR3 region has 14 residues. Germline lookup yields CDR1 MGHRA and CDR2 YSYEKL. With 1 base removed from V and 3 bases from J, the gap between germline ends came to 10 bases. CDR3 nucleotide sequence: TGCGCCAGCAGCCAAGGGACGGGAGACTACGAGCAGTACGTC. Translated: CASSQGTGDYEQYV.

Note on this clone: One junction end does not reproduce the germline sequence, and a read error may be involved. This rearrangement joins TRBV7-9 to TRBJ1-5, with 7 bases matching TRBD1. The CDR3 loop spans 17 amino acids. The germline CDR1 and CDR2 sequences are SEHNR and FQNEAQ (reference sequence). CDR3 sequence reads: CASSSLSLTGSSQPQHF. CDR3 nucleotides: TGTGCCAGCAGCTCCCTATCGTTGACAGGGAGCAGTCAGCCCCAGCATTTT.

This chain joins TRBV7-9 and TRBJ2-7; TRBD2 matches at 10 bases. With 4 bases clipped from V and 5 bases from J, the junction kept 5 bases outside the gene matches. This CDR3 spans 14 amino acids. In germline, CDR1 is SEHNR, CDR2 FQNEAQ (reference sequence). CDR3 sequence: CASSSDGLADEQYF. The CDR3, as DNA: TGTGCCAGCAGCTCCGATGGACTAGCGGACGAGCAGTACTTC.

This clone has more than one count but fewer than ten. V gene TRBV19 combines with J gene TRBJ1-1, with D maybe TRBD1 (5 bases). The germline V gene encodes CDR1 LNHDA and CDR2 SQIVND (reference sequence). This CDR3 has 15 amino acids. V dropped 0 bases and J dropped 1 base, with 9 bases sitting between them. CDR3 in DNA: TGTGCCAGTAGTATAGATGGCACAGGGAACACTGAAGCTTTCTTT. It translates to CASSIDGTGNTEAFF.

The chain uses TRBV2 and TRBJ1-5; TRBD1 is a possible D gene (5 bases). V was pared by 5 bases and J by 5 bases, with 19 bases between. The CDR3 is made up of 16 amino acids. Germline V gene lookup returns CDR1 SNHLY and CDR2 FYNNEI. The DNA for the CDR3 is TGTGCCAGCAGTAAGAGACACGGGGGGGTTCATCAGCCCCAGCATTTT. Protein sequence: CASSKRHGGVHQPQHF.

The CDR3 DNA sequence: TGTGCCAGCAGATTAACAGGGATCACTGAAGCTTTCTTT. Its translation is CASRLTGITEAFF. The chain has TRBV6-5 and TRBJ1-1; tentatively, D is TRBD1 (6 bases). This CDR3 comprises 13 residues. Trimming pared 6 bases from V and 4 bases from J, leaving 12 bases between. Germline CDR1 and CDR2: MNHEY and SVGAGI.